This is a list of T cell receptor beta chains from one sample in a study of T-cell memory formation after mild COVID-19. From the 5' RACE reads, TCRdb called clonotypes with MiXCR, one entry per CDR3 protein. Of 90,000 to 120,000 distinct CDR3 sequences in the sample, approximately 14% were seen once. The sequenced material came from PBMCs or a T cell subset sorted from them (not recorded which). Receptors originate from a man aged 18 to 30 who had mild COVID-19 (a few samples of this study predate the infection). Cell type and time point are not known. Both conserved end residues are part of each CDR3. The D gene is left open where the match is weak. Size tells how often a clone was seen (once, few, many) or the class of an expanded clone, and some rows leave it out.

CDR3 DNA	CDR3 protein	D gene	CDR3 length	clone size	V gene	J gene
TGTGCCAGCAGCCAGGTGAGCTACGAGCAGTACTTC	CASSQVSYEQYF	.	12	.	TRBV6-6	TRBJ2-7
TGCAGTGTTTCATTGCCGGTCGGGGGGGTGTCTAGCACAGATACGCAGTATTTT	CSVSLPVGGVSSTDTQYF	TRBD2	18	.	TRBV20-1	TRBJ2-3
TGTGCCAGCAGCGTAGCTACTAGCGGGGACACCGGGGAGCTGTTTTTT	CASSVATSGDTGELFF	TRBD2	16	.	TRBV9	TRBJ2-2
TGTGCCTCCGGGTCTAGCGGCATCTCTGGGGCCAACGTCCTGACTTTC	CASGSSGISGANVLTF	TRBD2	16	.	TRBV30	TRBJ2-6
TGTGCCAGCAGCTCAAGACTAGACGGCACAGATACGCAGTATTTT	CASSSRLDGTDTQYF	.	15	few	TRBV5-6	TRBJ2-3
TGCGCCAGCAGCCAAGTGTTGGGATTTAGTAGCAATCAGCCCCAGCATTTT	CASSQVLGFSSNQPQHF	.	17	.	TRBV4-1	TRBJ1-5
TGTGCCAGCAGCCAAGGACTCGCCGGGAGTGATACGCAGTATTTT	CASSQGLAGSDTQYF	.	15	.	TRBV4-2	TRBJ2-3
TGTGCCAGCAGCGTAGTCCTGGGAAGGAGCACAGATACGCAGTATTTT	CASSVVLGRSTDTQYF	.	16	few	TRBV9	TRBJ2-3
TGCGCCAGCAGCTTCAGCGGGGGGCTTTCCGAGCAGTACTTC	CASSFSGGLSEQYF	TRBD2	14	.	TRBV5-1	TRBJ2-7
TGTGCCAGCAGTGACGGGACCCTGGGGGAAGAGACCCAGTACTTC	CASSDGTLGEETQYF	.	15	.	TRBV12-3/TRBV12-4	TRBJ2-5
TGTGCCAGCAGCGGGGGGACAGGGCCCAAACGGGGCTACACCTTC	CASSGGTGPKRGYTF	TRBD1	15	.	TRBV5-5	TRBJ1-2
TGCGCCAGCATGCTAGGGGGCGCGGGCAATGAGCAGTTCTTC	CASMLGGAGNEQFF	TRBD1	14	few	TRBV5-1	TRBJ2-1
TGTGCCAGCAGTACCACGGGGGACACAGATACGCAGTATTTT	CASSTTGDTDTQYF	.	14	few	TRBV12-3/TRBV12-4	TRBJ2-3
TGCAGTGCTAGGGGCCTTACCGGGACCGGCGTGAGAGATACGCAGTATTTT	CSARGLTGTGVRDTQYF	.	17	few	TRBV20-1	TRBJ2-3
TGTGCCAGCAGCCCGGTAGGGACCTCCTACAATGAGCAGTTCTTC	CASSPVGTSYNEQFF	.	15	few	TRBV5-4	TRBJ2-1
TGTGCCAGCACCACTGGGACTAGCGGGGAGAACACCGGGGAGCTGTTTTTT	CASTTGTSGENTGELFF	TRBD2	17	few	TRBV13	TRBJ2-2
TGTGCCAGCAGTTACGGGGGGGACCTAGGCACAGATACGCAGTATTTT	CASSYGGDLGTDTQYF	TRBD2	16	.	TRBV6-6	TRBJ2-3
TGTGCCAGCCCGGATGCGGCCCCCCATCAGCCCCAGCATTTT	CASPDAAPHQPQHF	.	14	many	TRBV6-2/TRBV6-3	TRBJ1-5
TGTGCCAGCAGTAAGGGACAGGTTTTCGACGAGCAGTACTTC	CASSKGQVFDEQYF	TRBD1	14	.	TRBV6-2/TRBV6-3	TRBJ2-7
TGTGCCAGCCTCCTGACACGGGGAACTACCGGGGAGCTGTTTTTT	CASLLTRGTTGELFF	.	15	.	TRBV12-3/TRBV12-4	TRBJ2-2